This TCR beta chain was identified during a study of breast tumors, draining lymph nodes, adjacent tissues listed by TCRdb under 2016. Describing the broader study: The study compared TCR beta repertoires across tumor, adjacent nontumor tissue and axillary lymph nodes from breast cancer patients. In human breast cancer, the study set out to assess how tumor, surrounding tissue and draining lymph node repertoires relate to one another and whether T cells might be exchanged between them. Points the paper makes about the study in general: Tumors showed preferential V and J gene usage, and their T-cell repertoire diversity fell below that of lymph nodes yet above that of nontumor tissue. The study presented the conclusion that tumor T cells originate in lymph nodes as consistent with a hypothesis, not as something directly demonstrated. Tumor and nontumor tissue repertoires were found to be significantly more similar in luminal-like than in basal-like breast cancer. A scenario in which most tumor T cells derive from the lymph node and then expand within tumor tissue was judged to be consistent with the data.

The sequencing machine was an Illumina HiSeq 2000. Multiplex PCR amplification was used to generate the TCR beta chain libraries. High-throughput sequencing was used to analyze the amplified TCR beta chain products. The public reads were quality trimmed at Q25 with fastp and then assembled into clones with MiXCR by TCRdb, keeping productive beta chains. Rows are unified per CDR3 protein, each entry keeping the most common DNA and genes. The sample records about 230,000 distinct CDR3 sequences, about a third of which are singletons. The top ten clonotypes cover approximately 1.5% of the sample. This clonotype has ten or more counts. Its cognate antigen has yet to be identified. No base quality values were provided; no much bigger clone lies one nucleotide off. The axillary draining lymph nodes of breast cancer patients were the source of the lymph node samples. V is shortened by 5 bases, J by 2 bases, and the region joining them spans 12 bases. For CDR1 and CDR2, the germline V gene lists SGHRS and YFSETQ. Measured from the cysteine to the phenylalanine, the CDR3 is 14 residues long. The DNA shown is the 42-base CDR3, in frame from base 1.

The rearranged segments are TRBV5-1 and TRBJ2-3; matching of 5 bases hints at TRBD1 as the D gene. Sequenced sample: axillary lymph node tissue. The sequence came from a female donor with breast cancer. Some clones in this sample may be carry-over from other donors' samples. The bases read TGCGCCAGCAGTATCCAGGGTACCACAGATACGCAGTATTTT. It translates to CASSIQGTTDTQYF. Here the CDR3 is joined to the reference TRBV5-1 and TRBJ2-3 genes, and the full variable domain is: KAGVTQTPRYLIKTRGQQVTLSCSPISGHRSVSWYQQTPGQGLQFLFEYFSETQRNKGNFPGRFSGRQFSNSRSEMNVSTLELGDSALYLCASSIQGTTDTQYFGPGTRLTVL.